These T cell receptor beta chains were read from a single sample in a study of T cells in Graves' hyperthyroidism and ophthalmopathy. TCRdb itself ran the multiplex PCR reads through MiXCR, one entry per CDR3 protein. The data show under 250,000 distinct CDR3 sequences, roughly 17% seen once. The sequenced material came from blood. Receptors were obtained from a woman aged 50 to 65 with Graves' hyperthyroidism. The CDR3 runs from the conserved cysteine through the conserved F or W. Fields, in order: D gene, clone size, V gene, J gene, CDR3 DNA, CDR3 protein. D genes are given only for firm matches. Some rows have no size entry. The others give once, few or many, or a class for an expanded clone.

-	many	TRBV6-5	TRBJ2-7	TGTGCCAGCAGTTACGACAGAGTAAACTACGAGCAGTACTTC	CASSYDRVNYEQYF
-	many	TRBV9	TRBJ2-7	TGTGCCAGCAGCCTTGACACGGTAGAGGGCTACGAGCAGTACTTC	CASSLDTVEGYEQYF
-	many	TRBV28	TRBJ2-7	TGTGCCAGCCAAACGGGGGATCCCTACGAGCAGTACTTC	CASQTGDPYEQYF
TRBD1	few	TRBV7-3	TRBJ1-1	TGTGCCAGCAGCTTAACTGGGGACAGGGAAGCTTTCTTT	CASSLTGDREAFF
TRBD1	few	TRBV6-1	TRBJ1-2	TGTGCCAGCAGACCAGGGACAGGGGGCTTTGGCTACACCTTC	CASRPGTGGFGYTF
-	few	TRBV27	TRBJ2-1	TGTGCCAGCAGTCTAATCCCGCGGACCGTTTCACCGTTTGATGAGCAGTTCTTC	CASSLIPRTVSPFDEQFF
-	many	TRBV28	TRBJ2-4	TGTGCCAGCACATCGGTGGAAAACATTCAGTACTTC	CASTSVENIQYF
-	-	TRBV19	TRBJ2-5	TGTGCCAGTAGTATCCCTTTGGGAGAGACCCAGTACTTC	CASSIPLGETQYF
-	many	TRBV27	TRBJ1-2	TGTGCCAGCAGTCGTGGGTCTACTGGCTACACCTTC	CASSRGSTGYTF
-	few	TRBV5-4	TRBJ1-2	TGTGCCAGCAGCTTGGGAGGGGCGCGAGACTATGGCTACACCTTC	CASSLGGARDYGYTF
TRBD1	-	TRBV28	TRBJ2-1	TGTGCCAGCAGTTTATTTGGACAGGGAGTGAATGAGCAGTTCTTC	CASSLFGQGVNEQFF
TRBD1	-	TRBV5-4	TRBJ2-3	TGTGCCAGCAGCAGGGGACAGGGGGTTTCTCTGACAGATACGCAGTATTTT	CASSRGQGVSLTDTQYF
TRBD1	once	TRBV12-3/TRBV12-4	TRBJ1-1	TGTGCCAGCAGTTTATCCTGGACAGGGGTGAACACTGAAGCTTTCTTT	CASSLSWTGVNTEAFF
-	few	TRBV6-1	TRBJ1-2	TGTGCCAGCAGTGAATATCAAGAAGAGGATGGCTACACCTTC	CASSEYQEEDGYTF
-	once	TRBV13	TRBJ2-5	TGTGCCAGCAGCTCCACCCGGGACTTCCAAGAGACCCAGTACTTC	CASSSTRDFQETQYF
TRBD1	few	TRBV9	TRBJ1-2	TGTGCCAGCACCATTTCCGGGACAGGGGTGAATGGCTACACCTTC	CASTISGTGVNGYTF
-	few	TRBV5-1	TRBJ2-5	TGCGCCAGCAGCCGACCGGGGCGGGTTAGAGAGACCCAGTACTTC	CASSRPGRVRETQYF
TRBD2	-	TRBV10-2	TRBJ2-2	TGCGCCAGCAGTTCTAGCGGGAGTTACACCGGGGAGCTGTTTTTT	CASSSSGSYTGELFF
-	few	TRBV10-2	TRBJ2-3	TGCGCCAGCAATACAGGTGGCGCAGATACGCAGTATTTT	CASNTGGADTQYF
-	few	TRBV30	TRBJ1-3	TGTGCCTGGAGCCTAACAGGGTCTGGAAACACCATATATTTT	CAWSLTGSGNTIYF
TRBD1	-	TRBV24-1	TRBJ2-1	TGTGCCACCAGTGATTTGGACAGGGATTACAATGAGCAGTTCTTC	CATSDLDRDYNEQFF
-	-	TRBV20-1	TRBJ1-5	TGCAATGCTGTACAGGGAACGGATCAGCCCCAGCATTTT	CNAVQGTDQPQHF
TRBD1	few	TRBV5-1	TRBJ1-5	TGCGCCAGCAGCTTGGAGGGGGCGAGGGGCAATCAGCCCCAGCATTTT	CASSLEGARGNQPQHF
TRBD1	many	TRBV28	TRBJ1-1	TGTGCCAGCAGTTCCGCCGGGACAGGGAACACTGAAGCTTTCTTT	CASSSAGTGNTEAFF
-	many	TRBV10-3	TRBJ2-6	TGTGCCATCAACCCCCCCGGGGCCAACGTCCTGACTTTC	CAINPPGANVLTF
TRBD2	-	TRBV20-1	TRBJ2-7	TGCAGTGCTAGAGATCGACTAGCGGGAGTTTACGAGCAGTACTTC	CSARDRLAGVYEQYF
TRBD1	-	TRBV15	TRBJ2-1	TGTGCCACCAGCAGAGATATATCTCAGGGACAGGGGGCCGCTGAGCAGTTCTTC	CATSRDISQGQGAAEQFF
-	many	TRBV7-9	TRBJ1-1	TGTGCCAGCAGCTTAGATGAGACAGGGAACACTGAAGCTTTCTTT	CASSLDETGNTEAFF